This T cell receptor (beta chain) was observed in a study of T cell repertoires in cytomegalovirus infection. Study observations and caveats: HLA-C-restricted CMV-specific TCR beta clonotypes prevailed in the ex vivo response.

In TCRdb, the reads were re-called with MiXCR into one record per CDR3 protein. The sample holds approximately 770,000 distinct CDR3 sequences, 25% to 30% seen once. Remarks on this clonotype: Its antigen is not known.

The length of the CDR3 is 14 residues. Germline values: CDR1 ENHRY, CDR2 SYGVKD. Trimming took 7 bases from V and 3 from J; bases not matched to a gene: 7. The TCR originated in a human donor in good health (CMV status not recorded). Some clones in this sample may be carry-over from other donors' samples. This chain connects TRBV10-3 to TRBJ1-1, with 8 positions matching TRBD1. The sequenced sample was cultured CD8+ T cells from PBMCs, obtained from culture after CMV antigen stimulation. CDR3 sequence: CAINRDRRDTEAFF. The CDR3 DNA follows: TGTGCCATCAACCGGGACAGGAGGGACACTGAAGCTTTCTTT.